Given below is one TCR beta chain in context. Antigen specificity is unknown. V lost 4 bases and J lost 10; bases outside the gene matches: 6. CDR1 is MRHNA and CDR2 is SNTAGT in the germline V gene. CDR3 length: 13 amino acids. The sample comes from a study of cytomegalovirus exposure and HLA in healthy donors. Findings and caveats of the study: Upon later analysis, TCR association rates were observed to vary by HLA locus, being highest for DRB1 and lowest for HLA-C. An analysis was carried out at a later point. It showed that HLA-associated TCR beta chains were more clonally expanded than equally common non-associated chains.

Primers for the PCR totalled 60 Vbeta and 13 Jbeta. Only in-frame clones appear in the TCRdb table, and some are missing; sequencing was by immunoSEQ multiplex PCR. This sample carries 160,000 or so clones, 80% of them seen once, and the ten largest clones take roughly 5%. The sample was PBMCs. V and J are TRBV6-4 and TRBJ1-1; 10 nucleotides agree with TRBD1. This sequence was found in a middle-aged man in good health and CMV-seronegative. CDR3 amino acids: CASSADRGRTAFF. DNA of the CDR3: TGTGCCAGCAGTGCCGACAGGGGGCGCACAGCTTTCTTT.